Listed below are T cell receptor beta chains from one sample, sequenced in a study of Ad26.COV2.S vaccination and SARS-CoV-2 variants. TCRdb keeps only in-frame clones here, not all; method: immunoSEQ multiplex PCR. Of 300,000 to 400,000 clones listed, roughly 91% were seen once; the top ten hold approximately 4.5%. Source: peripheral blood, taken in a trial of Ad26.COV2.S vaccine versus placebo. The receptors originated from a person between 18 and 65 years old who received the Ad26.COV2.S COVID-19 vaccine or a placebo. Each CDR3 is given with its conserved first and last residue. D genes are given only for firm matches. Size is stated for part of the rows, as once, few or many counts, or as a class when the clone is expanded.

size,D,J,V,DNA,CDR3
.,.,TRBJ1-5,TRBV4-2,TGTGCCAGCAGCCAAGATCGGCAGGCTAGCAATCAGCCCCAGCATTTT,CASSQDRQASNQPQHF
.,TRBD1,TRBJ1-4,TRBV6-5,TGTGCCAGCAGGTTGGACAGGAACAATGAAAAACTGTTTTTT,CASRLDRNNEKLFF
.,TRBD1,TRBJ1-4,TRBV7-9,TGTGCCAGCAGTGCAACAGGGGCAACTAATGAAAAACTGTTTTTT,CASSATGATNEKLFF
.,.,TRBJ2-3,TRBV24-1,TGTGCCACCAGTGCGGAAGCCACAGATACGCAGTATTTT,CATSAEATDTQYF
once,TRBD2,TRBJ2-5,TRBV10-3,TGTGCCATCAGTGAAGTAGCGGGAGTGGGAGAGACCCAGTACTTC,CAISEVAGVGETQYF
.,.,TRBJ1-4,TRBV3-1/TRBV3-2,TGTGCCAGCAGCCAAGCTTTCGACAGCGAAAAACTGTTTTTT,CASSQAFDSEKLFF
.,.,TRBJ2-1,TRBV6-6,TGTGCCAGCAGTTACTCCTATGAGCAGTTCTTC,CASSYSYEQFF
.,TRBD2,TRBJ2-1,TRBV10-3,TGTGCCACCGGGACTAGCGATGACAATGAGCAGTTCTTC,CATGTSDDNEQFF
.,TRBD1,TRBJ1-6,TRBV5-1,TGCGCCAGCAGCTGGAACCCAGGACAGGGGAATTCACCCCTCCACTTT,CASSWNPGQGNSPLHF
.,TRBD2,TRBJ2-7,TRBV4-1,TGCGCCAGCAGTATGCCGGGACTAGAGGAGCAGTACTTC,CASSMPGLEEQYF
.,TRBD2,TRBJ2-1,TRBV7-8,TGTGCCAGCAGCTTAGGGGCTAGCGGACATGAGCAGTTCTTC,CASSLGASGHEQFF
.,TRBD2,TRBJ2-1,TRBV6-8,TGTGCCAGCAGGCCAACTAGCGGGAGAACCTACAATGAGCAGTTCTTC,CASRPTSGRTYNEQFF
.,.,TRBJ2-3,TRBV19,TGTGCCAGTAGTATAGAGGGGCGAGATACGCAGTATTTT,CASSIEGRDTQYF
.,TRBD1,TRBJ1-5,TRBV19,TGTGCCAGCCAGGACAGGGTTGGCAATCAGCCCCAGCATTTT,CASQDRVGNQPQHF
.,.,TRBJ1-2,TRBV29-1,TGCAGCGTTGACGATACAGGGATCGGCTACACCTTC,CSVDDTGIGYTF
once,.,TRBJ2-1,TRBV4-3,TGCGCCAGCAGCCAAGTCGGGGGAACTACTGAAAATGAGCAGTTCTTC,CASSQVGGTTENEQFF